These 20 T cell receptor beta chains came from one sample sequenced in a study of beta chain features in type 1 diabetes. The investigators reverse transcribed all of the isolated RNA, so they sequenced expressed TCRB transcripts. Libraries were prepared by immunoSEQ multiplex PCR; TCRdb keeps only in-frame clonotypes and omits some of them. This sample carries about 150,000 clones, 10% to 15% of them seen once, and the ten largest clones take approximately 1.3%. Their recognized antigens are unknown. Study findings and constraints: TCRB CDR3s were moderately but significantly shorter in Type 1 diabetes patients in all four CD4+ subsets.

Material for sequencing was central memory CD4+ T cells from blood. The receptors stem from a man younger than 35 with type 1 diabetes.

This clone was detected ten times or more. The rearrangement links TRBV7-2 to TRBJ2-1; 7 nucleotides agree with TRBD1. Germline V gives CDR1 SGHTA, CDR2 FQGNSA. The CDR3 consists of 15 residues. The junction had 7 bases not matched to a gene; V was cut back by 5 bases and J by 3 bases. CDR3 residues: CASSHNRDSYNEQFF. Here the CDR3 DNA reads TGTGCCAGCAGCCATAATAGGGACAGCTACAATGAGCAGTTCTTC.

J is TRBJ1-1 and V is TRBV7-6; D might be TRBD1 (5 bases). This CDR3 is 13 amino acids long. V lost 5 bases to trimming and J lost 8 bases, with 15 bases between them. Germline V gene sequence: CDR1 SGHVS, CDR2 FNYEAQ. The CDR3, as DNA: TGTGCCAGCAGCCTATTTTCGTCAGGGGAAGCTTTCTTT. Encoded protein: CASSLFSSGEAFF.

This chain uses TRBV18 with TRBJ2-3; the match to TRBD1 covers 7 bases. J gave up 5 bases and V 5 bases, and 10 bases lay outside the gene matches. The CDR3 is 15 amino acids. From germline, CDR1 is KGHSH and CDR2 LQKENI. The CDR3 region is CASSSLQGKGDTQYF. The DNA for the CDR3 is TGTGCCAGCTCATCCCTACAGGGGAAAGGAGATACGCAGTATTTT.

The gene calls are TRBV28 and TRBJ2-5; 15 bases match TRBD2. Germline CDR1 is MDHEN and CDR2 is SYDVKM. The CDR3 is 18 residues long. Trimming removed 5 bases from V and 2 bases from J; junction bases left unmatched: 9. This CDR3 is CASSPQGLAGGIQETQYF. CDR3 DNA sequence: TGTGCCAGCAGTCCCCAAGGACTAGCGGGGGGGATTCAAGAGACCCAGTACTTC.

V usage is TRBV29-1 and J usage is TRBJ2-3; 9 bases agree with TRBD2. J lost 6 bases, V lost 8 bases, and 9 bases had no gene match. The CDR3 covers 13 residues. Germline CDR1 SQVTM, CDR2 ANQGSEA. In DNA, the CDR3 is TGCAGCCCCCTTGGTCTAGCGGGGGATACGCAGTATTTT. Translating gives CSPLGLAGDTQYF.

The genes are TRBV6-5 and TRBJ2-3; 9 bases map to TRBD2. Germline-derived CDR1 and CDR2 are MNHEY and SVGAGI. The V segment lost 10 bases and the J segment 2 bases; nucleotides outside the gene matches: 10. This CDR3 region has 15 residues. CDR3 residues: CATCRERGVTDTQYF. In DNA form, the CDR3 reads TGTGCCACCTGTCGTGAGCGGGGGGTCACAGATACGCAGTATTTT.

This clone was counted a few times. The chain links TRBV28 to TRBJ1-1, with D perhaps matching TRBD1 (5 bases). The CDR3 has 14 residues. V shed 6 bases and J shed 5 bases, with 16 bases lying between them. Germline values: CDR1 MDHEN, CDR2 SYDVKM. The CDR3 loop is CASSPPGGGTEAFF. CDR3 bases: TGTGCCAGCAGCCCCCCGGGGGGAGGAACTGAAGCTTTCTTT.

This clone has more than one count but fewer than ten. The CDR3 nucleotides read TGTGCCACCAGAACAGGGGAGGGTAATTCACCCCTCCACTTT. This gives the protein CATRTGEGNSPLHF. V gene TRBV28 combines with J gene TRBJ1-6; 7 bases map to TRBD1. The CDR3 contains 14 residues. With 10 bases clipped from V and 6 bases from J, the junction kept 9 bases outside the gene matches. Germline loops: CDR1 MDHEN, CDR2 SYDVKM. The variable domain in full, completed from reference TRBV28 and TRBJ1-6, reads DVKVTQSSRYLVKRTGEKVFLECVQDMDHENMFWYRQDPGLGLRLIYFSYDVKMKEKGDIPEGYSVSREKKERFSLILESASTNQTSMYLCATRTGEGNSPLHFGNGTRLTVT.

This clone was recorded a few times. Other DNA sequences of this sample code for an identical CDR3. The genes are TRBV14 and TRBJ1-1; D remains ambiguous. The germline V gene encodes CDR1 SGHDN and CDR2 FVKESK. Trimming shortened V by 0 bases and J by 7 bases, and 6 bases separated the two germline ends. The CDR3 loop spans 12 amino acids. CDR3 amino acids: CASSQDSGEAFF. As DNA, the CDR3 is TGTGCCAGCAGCCAAGATTCTGGTGAAGCTTTCTTT.

The rearrangement links TRBV6-6 to TRBJ2-1; D is perhaps TRBD1 (6 bases). Trimming took 5 bases from V and 7 from J, leaving 9 bases between them. This CDR3 region has 12 residues. Looked up from germline, CDR1 is MNHNY and CDR2 is SVGAGI (reference sequence). The CDR3 protein is CASSRGGNEQFF. CDR3 bases: TGTGCCAGCAGTAGAGGGGGAAATGAGCAGTTCTTC.

The table lists this clone with a few counts. V usage is TRBV14 and J usage is TRBJ2-7; D possibly corresponds to TRBD1 (6 bases). CDR3 length equals 11 residues. Trimming shortened V by 3 bases and J by 12 bases, and 12 bases separated the two germline ends. Germline V gives CDR1 SGHDN, CDR2 FVKESK. CDR3 nucleotides: TGTGCCAGCAGCCATGGACAGACACGGTACTTC. Residues: CASSHGQTRYF.

A few counts support this clone. The genes are TRBV2 and TRBJ1-1; TRBD1 aligns across 8 bases. The ends lost 9 bases at V and 4 bases at J; junction bases unmatched: 13. Germline V gives CDR1 SNHLY, CDR2 FYNNEI. The CDR3 contains 15 residues. CDR3 nucleotides: TGTGCCAGATCCACCCCTCTAACAGGGGGCACTGAAGCTTTCTTT. Translation gives CARSTPLTGGTEAFF.

On this clone itself: The junction does not match germline at one end; this may be a read error. This rearrangement joins TRBV9 to TRBJ2-3; 8 bases map to TRBD2. The CDR3 is 14 residues long. Looked up from germline, CDR1 is SGDLS and CDR2 is YYNGEE. The CDR3 nucleotides are TGTGCCAGCAGCGGTACTAGCGGCACAGATACGCGGTATTTT. Amino acids: CASSGTSGTDTRYF.

The V call is TRBV5-8, the J call TRBJ1-1, with D perhaps matching TRBD1 (6 bases). The CDR3 extends over 16 amino acids. Germline V gene data show CDR1 as SGHTS and CDR2 as YDEGEE. The ends were cut back, 7 bases at V and 2 bases at J, with 21 bases in the middle. The CDR3: CASSPGHGGTNTEAFF. CDR3 sequence (DNA): TGTGCCAGCTCCCCGGGACACGGGGGAACCAACACTGAAGCTTTCTTT.

This chain uses TRBV6-5 with TRBJ2-3; possibly TRBD2 for D (5 bases). This CDR3 is built from 15 residues. V was cut by 5 bases and J by 0 bases, with 12 bases left in between. The germline V gene encodes CDR1 MNHEY and CDR2 SVGAGI. DNA of the CDR3: TGTGCCAGCAGTCTTATAGCGTCAAGCACAGATACGCAGTATTTT. As protein: CASSLIASSTDTQYF.

The genes are TRBV11-3 and TRBJ2-7; possibly TRBD2 for D (5 bases). The CDR3 length is 13 residues. Germline values: CDR1 SGHNT, CDR2 YENEEA. V was cut by 4 bases and J by 6 bases, with 13 bases left in between. CDR3: CASSSQPGSEQYF. Here the CDR3 DNA reads TGTGCCAGCAGCTCCCAACCGGGAAGCGAGCAGTACTTC. The whole variable domain, filled in from reference TRBV11-3 and TRBJ2-7, reads EAGVVQSPRYKIIEKKQPVAFWCNPISGHNTLYWYLQNLGQGPELLIRYENEEAVDDSQLPKDRFSAERLKGVDSTLKIQPAELGDSAVYLCASSSQPGSEQYFGPGTRLTVT.

V gene TRBV5-1 combines with J gene TRBJ2-2; D not resolved. CDR3 size: 14 residues. Looked up from germline, CDR1 is SGHRS and CDR2 is YFSETQ. V was clipped by 0 bases and J by 6 bases, with 9 bases between them. CDR3 loop: CASSLEVSPGELFF. In nucleotides, the CDR3 is TGCGCCAGCAGCTTGGAAGTTTCCCCCGGGGAGCTGTTTTTT.

The chain links TRBV25-1 to TRBJ1-2; no reliable D call. The CDR3 length is 13 residues. Germline lookup yields CDR1 MGHDK and CDR2 SYGVNS. The V end lost 2 bases, the J end lost 5 bases, and 9 bases lay between the germline ends. CDR3: CASSERGIYGYTF. As DNA, the CDR3 is TGTGCCAGCAGTGAACGGGGAATTTATGGCTACACCTTC.

This clone was detected only a few times. The chain is built from TRBV7-3 and TRBJ2-1; D is possibly TRBD1 (6 bases). In germline, CDR1 is SGHTA, CDR2 FQGTGA. The CDR3 is 14 amino acids. V lost 3 bases to trimming and J lost 8 bases, with 14 bases between them. The CDR3 DNA sequence: TGTGCCAGCAGCTTCTCAGGGGTAGGGGATGAGCAGTTCTTC. Its translation: CASSFSGVGDEQFF.

CDR3 in amino acids: CATSRPGVAGEKLFF. The CDR3 DNA is TGTGCCACCAGCAGACCGGGGGTGGCCGGTGAAAAACTGTTTTTT. The rearrangement links TRBV15 to TRBJ1-4, with TRBD1 as a possible D gene (5 bases). Deletions cut 2 bases from V and 7 bases from J, with 14 bases between. This CDR3 is built from 15 residues. Germline CDR1 reads LNHNV; CDR2 reads YYDKDF (reference sequence). Filled out from reference TRBV15 and TRBJ1-4, the complete variable domain reads DAMVIQNPRYQVTQFGKPVTLSCSQTLNHNVMYWYQQKSSQAPKLLFHYYDKDFNNEADTPDNFQSRRPNTSFCFLDIRSPGLGDTAMYLCATSRPGVAGEKLFFGSGTQLSVL.